The entry below describes one T cell receptor beta chain. The data were taken from a study of CD8+ T cells in alopecia areata. Regarding treatment: oral pan-JAK inhibitor, 5-10 mg twice daily. In each case, RNA was isolated and then reverse transcribed into cDNA as the sequencing template. Sequencing used immunoSEQ multiplex PCR; TCRdb keeps in-frame clones, though not all of them. The table records over 70,000 clones, around 67% of them present only once. This receptor was taken from a human donor with alopecia areata. The material was CD8+ T cells sorted from blood, obtained at week 24, from a patient treated with tofacitinib.

CDR3 loop: CASSWDRVNTGELFF. CDR3 in DNA: TGTGCCAGCAGTTGGGACAGGGTGAACACCGGGGAGCTGTTTTTT. The rearrangement joins TRBV28 to TRBJ2-2, with 9 positions matching TRBD1. This CDR3 is 15 amino acids long. Germline values: CDR1 MDHEN, CDR2 SYDVKM. V gave up 4 bases and J gave up 1 base; unmatched junction bases: 1.